This T cell receptor beta chain was sequenced in a study of blood T cell repertoires in COVID-19. Looking at the study overall: The study drew acute and convalescent COVID-19 samples from the United States, Italy and Spain. T cells, B-cell-depleted T cells, or PBMCs provided the cDNA or gDNA that served as material.

Authors' processing steps: Quantification of nucleated cells was approximated via reference gene primer amplification. This table comes from immunoSEQ multiplex PCR, and its TCRdb copy is limited to in-frame clones, with some not included. The DNA gave D and trimming, while V, J and clone size come from that table. The data show about 270,000 clones, about 89% seen once. The sample holds a few counts of this clone. The specimen sequenced was peripheral blood. This sequence originates from a man aged 35-49 years with active or convalescent COVID-19.

CDR3 protein: CASRKGQGVAGGYTF. The CDR3 DNA reads as TGTGCCAGCAGAAAGGGACAGGGGGTTGCGGGAGGCTACACCTTC. The V call is TRBV28, the J call TRBJ1-2; 11 bases match TRBD1. This CDR3 contains 15 residues. Germline-derived CDR1 and CDR2 are MDHEN and SYDVKM. The V gene end was trimmed by 6 bases and the J gene end by 8 bases; junction bases not matched to a gene: 11.